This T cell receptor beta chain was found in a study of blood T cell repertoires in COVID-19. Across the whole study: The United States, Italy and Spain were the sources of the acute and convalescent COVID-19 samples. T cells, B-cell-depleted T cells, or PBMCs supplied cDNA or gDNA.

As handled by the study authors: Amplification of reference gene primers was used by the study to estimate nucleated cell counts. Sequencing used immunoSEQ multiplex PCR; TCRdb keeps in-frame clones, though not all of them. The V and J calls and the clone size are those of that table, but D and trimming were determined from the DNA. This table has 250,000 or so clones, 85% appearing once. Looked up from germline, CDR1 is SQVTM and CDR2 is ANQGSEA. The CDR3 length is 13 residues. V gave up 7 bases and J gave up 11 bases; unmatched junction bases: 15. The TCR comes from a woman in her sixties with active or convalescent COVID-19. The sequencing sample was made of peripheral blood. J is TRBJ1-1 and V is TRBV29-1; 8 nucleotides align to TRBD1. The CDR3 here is CSATGGPRLWAFF. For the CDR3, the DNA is TGCAGCGCCACAGGGGGGCCTCGGTTGTGGGCTTTCTTT.